This T cell receptor beta chain came from a study of cytomegalovirus exposure and HLA in healthy donors. PCR was performed using 60 Vbeta and 13 Jbeta primers. Measured with immunoSEQ multiplex PCR; TCRdb has only the in-frame clones, and not every one. The table records roughly 150,000 clones, over 65% of them present only once. The sample consisted of PBMCs. The sequence came from a man between 35 and 55 years old in good health and CMV-seropositive.

The CDR3 sequence: CASSLRQGYAPLHF. The DNA of the CDR3 is TGTGCCAGCAGCTTGAGGCAGGGATATGCACCCCTCCACTTT. V usage is TRBV5-6 and J usage is TRBJ1-6, with a weak D call TRBD1 (5 bases). V lost 1 base and J 11 bases, leaving 13 bases between the germline ends. The length of the CDR3 is 14 residues. Germline V gene data show CDR1 as SGHDT and CDR2 as YYEEEE.